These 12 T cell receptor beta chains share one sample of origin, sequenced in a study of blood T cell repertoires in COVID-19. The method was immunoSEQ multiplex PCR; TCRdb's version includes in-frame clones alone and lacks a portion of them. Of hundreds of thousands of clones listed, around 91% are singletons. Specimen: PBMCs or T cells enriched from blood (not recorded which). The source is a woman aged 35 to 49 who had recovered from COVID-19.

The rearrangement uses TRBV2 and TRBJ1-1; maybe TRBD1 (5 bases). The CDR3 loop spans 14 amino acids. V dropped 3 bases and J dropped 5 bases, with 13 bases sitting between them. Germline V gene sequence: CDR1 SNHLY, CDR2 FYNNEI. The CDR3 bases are TGTGCCAGCAGTGATAGACAGATGGAGACTGAAGCTTTCTTT. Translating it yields CASSDRQMETEAFF.

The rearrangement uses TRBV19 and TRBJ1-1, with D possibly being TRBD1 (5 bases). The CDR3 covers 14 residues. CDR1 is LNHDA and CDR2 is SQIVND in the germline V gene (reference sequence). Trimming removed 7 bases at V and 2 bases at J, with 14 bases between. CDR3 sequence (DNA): TGTGCCAGTAATCTCGGGGGACTCAACACTGAAGCTTTCTTT. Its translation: CASNLGGLNTEAFF.

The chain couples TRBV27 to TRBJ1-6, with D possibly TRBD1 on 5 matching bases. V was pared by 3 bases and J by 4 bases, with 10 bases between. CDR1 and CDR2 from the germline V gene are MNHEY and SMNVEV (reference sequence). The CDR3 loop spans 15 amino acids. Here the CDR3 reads CASSFARQYNSPLHF. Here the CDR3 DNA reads TGTGCCAGCAGTTTCGCGAGACAGTATAATTCACCCCTCCACTTT.

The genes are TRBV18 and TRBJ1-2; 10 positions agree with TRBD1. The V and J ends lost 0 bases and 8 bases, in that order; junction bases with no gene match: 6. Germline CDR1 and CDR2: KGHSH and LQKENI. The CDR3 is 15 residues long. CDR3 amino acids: CASSPPIGTGEGYTF. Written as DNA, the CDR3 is TGTGCCAGCTCACCACCTATCGGGACAGGGGAAGGCTACACCTTC. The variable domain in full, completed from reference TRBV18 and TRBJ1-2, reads NAGVMQNPRHLVRRRGQEARLRCSPMKGHSHVYWYRQLPEEGLKFMVYLQKENIIDESGMPKERFSAEFPKEGPSILRIQQVVRGDSAAYFCASSPPIGTGEGYTFGSGTRLTVV.

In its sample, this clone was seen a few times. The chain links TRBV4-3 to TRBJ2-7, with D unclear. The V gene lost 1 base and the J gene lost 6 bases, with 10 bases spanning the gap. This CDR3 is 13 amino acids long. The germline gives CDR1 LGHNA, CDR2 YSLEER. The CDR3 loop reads CASSQGVSREQYF. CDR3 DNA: TGCGCCAGCAGCCAAGGTGTGTCCCGCGAGCAGTACTTC.

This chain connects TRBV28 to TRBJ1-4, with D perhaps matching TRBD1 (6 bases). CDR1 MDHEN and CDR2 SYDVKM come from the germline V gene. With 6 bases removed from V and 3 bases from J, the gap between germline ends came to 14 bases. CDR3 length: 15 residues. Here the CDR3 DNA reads TGTGCCAGCAGCCGCTCCAGGGGCTCTAATGAAAAACTGTTTTTT. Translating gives CASSRSRGSNEKLFF.

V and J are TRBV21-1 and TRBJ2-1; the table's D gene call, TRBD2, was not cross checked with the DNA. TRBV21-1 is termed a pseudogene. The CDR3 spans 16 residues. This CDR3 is CASSPRTSGRASEQFF. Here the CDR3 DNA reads TGTGCCAGCAGCCCCCGGACTAGCGGGAGGGCCAGTGAGCAGTTCTTC.

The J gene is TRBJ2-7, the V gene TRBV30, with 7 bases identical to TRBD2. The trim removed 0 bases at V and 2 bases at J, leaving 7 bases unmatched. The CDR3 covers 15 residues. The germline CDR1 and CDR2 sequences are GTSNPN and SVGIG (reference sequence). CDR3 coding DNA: TGTGCCTGGAGTGTACAAGCGGGGCTACCCTACGAGCAGTACTTC. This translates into CAWSVQAGLPYEQYF. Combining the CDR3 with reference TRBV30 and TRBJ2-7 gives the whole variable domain SQTIHQWPATLVQPVGSPLSLECTVEGTSNPNLYWYRQAAGRGLQLLFYSVGIGQISSEVPQNLSASRPQDRQFILSSKKLLLSDSGFYLCAWSVQAGLPYEQYFGPGTRLTVT.

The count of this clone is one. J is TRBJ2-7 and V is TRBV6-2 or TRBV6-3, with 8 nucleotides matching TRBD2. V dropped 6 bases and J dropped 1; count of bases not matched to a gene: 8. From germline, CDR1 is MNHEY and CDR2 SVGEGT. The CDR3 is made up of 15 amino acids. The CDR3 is CASSPPKRESYEQYF. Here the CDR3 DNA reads TGTGCCAGCAGCCCCCCGAAGCGGGAGTCCTACGAGCAGTACTTC.

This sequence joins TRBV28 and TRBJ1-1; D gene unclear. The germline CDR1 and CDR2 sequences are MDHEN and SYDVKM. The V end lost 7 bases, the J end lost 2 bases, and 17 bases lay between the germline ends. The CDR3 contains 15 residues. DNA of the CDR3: TGTGCCAGCAATTCCCCTATAGCCCCAAACACTGAAGCTTTCTTT. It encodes CASNSPIAPNTEAFF.

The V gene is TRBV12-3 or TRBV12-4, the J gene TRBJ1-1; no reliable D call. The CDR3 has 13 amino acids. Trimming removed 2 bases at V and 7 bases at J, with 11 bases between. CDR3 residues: CASSLRHGDEAFF. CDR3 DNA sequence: TGTGCCAGCAGTTTACGTCATGGAGATGAAGCTTTCTTT.

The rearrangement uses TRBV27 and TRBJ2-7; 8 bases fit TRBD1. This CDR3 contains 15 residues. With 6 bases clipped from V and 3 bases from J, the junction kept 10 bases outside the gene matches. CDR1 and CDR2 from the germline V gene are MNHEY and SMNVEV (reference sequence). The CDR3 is CASREGTGSLYEQYF. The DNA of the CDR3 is TGTGCCAGCAGGGAGGGGACAGGTTCGCTCTACGAGCAGTACTTC.